This entry concerns a single TCR beta chain. The antigen it recognizes is unknown. No quality values exist for individual bases; no much larger clone is one base distant. The sample comes from a study of response to subunit inactivated influenza vaccine (dated by TCRdb to 2016 to 2019). For the wider study: Deep quantitative profiling of the T cell receptor repertoire was used in the study to follow responses to a trivalent subunit inactivated influenza vaccine. What the study reported, not specific to this receptor: It was suggested by the authors that each seasonal influenza vaccination may recruit only a limited number of new T cells.

From the cysteine through the phenylalanine, the CDR3 covers 15 amino acids. CDR3 DNA is the only sequence kept; it has 45 bases, read in frame from the first base. CDR1 and CDR2, per the germline V gene (reference sequence), are SEHNR and FQNEAQ. V loses 5 bases at its end and J loses 4 bases; junction bases beyond the gene matches: 9. Library preparation was by RT-PCR. Sequenced using an Illumina HiSeq 2500. The public sequencing data were trimmed at Q25 with fastp and processed into clonotypes with MiXCR by TCRdb, which kept only in-frame beta chains. Duplicate CDR3 protein sequences are folded into a single record with the most common DNA and genes. The sample table contains about 190,000 distinct CDR3 sequences; only one count was recorded for roughly 14% of them. Approximately 27% of the sample rests with the top ten.

This sequence originates from a middle-aged man who received an inactivated influenza vaccine. Donor details come from another sample of the same person, matched by shared clones. The chain links TRBV7-9 with TRBJ2-7; TRBD1 agrees with 9 junctional bases. The source was CD8+ T cells sorted from PBMCs, collected more than 4 days after vaccination. At the DNA level, the sequence is TGTGCCAGCAGCGCGCCCGGGACAGGGACGTACGAGCAGTACTTC. This encodes CASSAPGTGTYEQYF.